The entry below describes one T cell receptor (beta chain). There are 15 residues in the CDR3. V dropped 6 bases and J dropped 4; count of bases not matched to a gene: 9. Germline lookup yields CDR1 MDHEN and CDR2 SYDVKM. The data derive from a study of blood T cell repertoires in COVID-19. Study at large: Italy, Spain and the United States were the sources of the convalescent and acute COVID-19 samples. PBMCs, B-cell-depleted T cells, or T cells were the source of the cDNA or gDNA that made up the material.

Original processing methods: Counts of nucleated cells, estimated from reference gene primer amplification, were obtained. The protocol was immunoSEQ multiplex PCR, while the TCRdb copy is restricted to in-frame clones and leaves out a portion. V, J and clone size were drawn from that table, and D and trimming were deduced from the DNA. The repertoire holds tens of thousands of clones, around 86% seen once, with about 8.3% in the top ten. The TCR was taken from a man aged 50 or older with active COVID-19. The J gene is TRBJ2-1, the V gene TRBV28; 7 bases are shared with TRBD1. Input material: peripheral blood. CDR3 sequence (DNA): TGTGCCAGCAGACCAAACCCGGGACAGTACAATGAGCAGTTCTTC. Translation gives CASRPNPGQYNEQFF.